The clone carrying this TCR beta chain was counted between two and nine times. This sample is drawn from a study of blood T cell repertoires in COVID-19. Study in general: Samples of COVID-19 (acute and convalescent) were obtained from the United States, Italy and Spain. In each case, the material was cDNA or gDNA derived from T cells, B-cell-depleted T cells, or PBMCs.

This CDR3 comprises 13 residues. The V and J ends lost 3 bases and 10 bases, in that order; junction bases with no gene match: 6. CDR1 and CDR2 (germline): SGHTA, FQGNSA. Authors' methods: Using reference gene primer amplification, nucleated cell counts were estimated. Produced via immunoSEQ multiplex PCR; TCRdb's table is partial and in-frame only. V and J calls and clone size are as listed in that table; D and trimming were resolved from the DNA. The sample lists around 84,000 clones; roughly 80% were seen once. The sequencing sample was made of peripheral blood. The V call is TRBV7-2, the J call TRBJ1-1; 9 bases fit TRBD1. This receptor was identified in a middle-aged woman with active or convalescent COVID-19. The CDR3 spells CASSLAETGGAFF. CDR3 sequence (DNA): TGTGCCAGCAGCTTGGCGGAGACAGGGGGAGCTTTCTTT.